A single sample is the source of the 29 T cell receptor beta chains below, sequenced in a study of CD4+ T cells in melanoma. Method: immunoSEQ multiplex PCR; TCRdb's copy keeps in-frame clones and lacks some. Of 120,000 to 150,000 clones listed, about 93% are singletons. The receptors come from a human donor with melanoma.

CDR3 residues: CASSVSDRGGETQYF. CDR3 nucleotides: TGTGCCAGCAGCGTTTCTGACAGGGGTGGAGAGACCCAGTACTTC. This rearrangement joins TRBV9 to TRBJ2-5; 8 bases are a match to TRBD1. This CDR3 has 15 amino acids. The V segment lost 2 bases and the J segment 4 bases; nucleotides outside the gene matches: 7. Per germline, CDR1 SGDLS and CDR2 YYNGEE.

This sequence joins TRBV5-1 and TRBJ2-7; the D is unclear. The germline gives CDR1 SGHRS, CDR2 YFSETQ. The CDR3 consists of 13 residues. Between the trimmed V and J ends, which lost 4 bases and 7 bases, there was a span of 15 bases. CDR3: CASSPPDDVEQYF. CDR3 coding DNA: TGCGCCAGCAGCCCTCCGGACGACGTGGAGCAGTACTTC.

The chain carries TRBV7-2 and TRBJ2-5, with 7 bases lining up with TRBD2. Per the germline V gene, CDR1 is SGHTA and CDR2 is FQGNSA. The CDR3 extends over 14 amino acids. Trimming took 5 bases from V and 5 from J; bases not matched to a gene: 8. Written as DNA, the CDR3 is TGTGCCAGCAGCCCGAGGACTAGTAGCGAGACCCAGTACTTC. This translates into CASSPRTSSETQYF.

V gene TRBV11-2 combines with J gene TRBJ2-3; 12 nucleotides agree with TRBD2. The length of the CDR3 is 16 residues. Germline lookup yields CDR1 SGHAT and CDR2 FQNNGV. J gave up 5 bases and V 3 bases, and 6 bases lay outside the gene matches. The CDR3 protein is CASSFASGGAIDTQYF. The CDR3, as DNA: TGTGCCAGCAGCTTTGCTAGCGGGGGGGCAATAGATACGCAGTATTTT.

The genes are TRBV6-1 and TRBJ2-4, with D possibly TRBD2 on 6 matching bases. Germline CDR1 and CDR2: MNHNS and SASEGT. Trimming stripped 7 bases from V and 8 bases from J, with 18 bases between. The CDR3 sequence is 14 residues long. CDR3 bases: TGTGCCAGCACTGAGGTTGCGGGGAAGGACATTCAGTACTTC. Encoded protein: CASTEVAGKDIQYF.

The chain recombines TRBV13 with TRBJ2-7, with TRBD2 identical over 8 bases. V lost 1 base and J lost 6; bases outside the gene matches: 5. Germline CDR1 is PRHDT and CDR2 is FYEKMQ (reference sequence). This CDR3 has 14 residues. This CDR3 reads CASSLAGGLSEQYF. The CDR3, as DNA: TGTGCCAGCAGCTTAGCGGGGGGGCTGAGCGAGCAGTACTTC.

The chain recombines TRBV5-1 with TRBJ1-1; no clear D gene. Germline CDR1 and CDR2: SGHRS and YFSETQ. The CDR3 covers 14 residues. V lost 1 base and J 0 bases, leaving 7 bases between the germline ends. This chain's CDR3 is CASSLWALNTEAFF. The CDR3, as DNA: TGCGCCAGCAGCTTGTGGGCCCTGAACACTGAAGCTTTCTTT. Full variable domain (remainder filled in from reference TRBV5-1 and TRBJ1-1): KAGVTQTPRYLIKTRGQQVTLSCSPISGHRSVSWYQQTPGQGLQFLFEYFSETQRNKGNFPGRFSGRQFSNSRSEMNVSTLELGDSALYLCASSLWALNTEAFFGQGTRLTVV.

V and J are TRBV5-8 and TRBJ1-4, with D perhaps matching TRBD1 (6 bases). CDR3 length: 15 amino acids. The V gene lost 4 bases and the J gene lost 3 bases, with 13 bases spanning the gap. Germline CDR1 SGHTS, CDR2 YDEGEE. Written as DNA, the CDR3 is TGTGCCAGCAGCATACACAGGGAGTCTAATGAAAAACTGTTTTTT. Encoded protein: CASSIHRESNEKLFF.

The count of this clone is one. The chain couples TRBV7-9 to TRBJ1-3, with D hard to call. This CDR3 has 14 amino acids. CDR1 SEHNR and CDR2 FQNEAQ come from the germline V gene (reference sequence). Trimming removed 5 bases at V and 0 bases at J, with 8 bases between. The CDR3 here is CASSPRTSGNTIYF. As DNA, the CDR3 is TGTGCCAGCAGCCCTAGGACCTCTGGAAACACCATATATTTT.

In this sample, this clone turned up a few times. The CDR3 is CASSLQWLELREKLFF. In DNA, the CDR3 is TGCGCCAGCAGCCTCCAATGGCTGGAACTAAGGGAAAAACTGTTTTTT. The V call is TRBV4-1, the J call TRBJ1-4; D gene unclear. The CDR3 is 16 amino acids. The V gene lost 4 bases and the J gene lost 8 bases, with 20 bases spanning the gap. Germline CDR1 MGHRA, CDR2 YSYEKL.

The chain is built from TRBV2 and TRBJ1-1; D uncertain. Trimming shortened V by 8 bases and J by 8 bases, and 9 bases separated the two germline ends. The germline V gene encodes CDR1 SNHLY and CDR2 FYNNEI. The CDR3 length is 10 residues. In DNA, the CDR3 is TGTGCCAGCCAGGTATCCGAAGCTTTCTTT. As protein: CASQVSEAFF.

This sequence joins TRBV19 and TRBJ1-5; tentative D call: TRBD1 (6 bases). Trimming left V 9 bases short and J 9 bases short, with 18 bases between. CDR1 is LNHDA, CDR2 SQIVND, per germline (reference sequence). This CDR3 is built from 13 residues. The CDR3 DNA reads as TGTGCCAGCTCAGGGGCCGGGAGCGGGCCCCAGCATTTT. Its translation is CASSGAGSGPQHF.

J is TRBJ2-5 and V is TRBV5-6, with unresolved D. Trimming cost V 4 bases and J 12 bases, with 16 bases left between them. The CDR3 covers 12 residues. Germline CDR1 SGHDT, CDR2 YYEEEE. The CDR3 loop is CASSQQRAREYF. The CDR3 nucleotides read TGTGCCAGCAGCCAGCAGCGTGCTAGAGAGTACTTC.

The chain's CDR3 is CASSPFPANYGYTF. The DNA of the CDR3 is TGTGCCAGCAGCCCGTTTCCAGCTAACTATGGCTACACCTTC. V is TRBV5-4 and J is TRBJ1-2; D gene ambiguous. The CDR3 covers 14 residues. In germline, CDR1 is SGHNT, CDR2 YYREEE (reference sequence). Trimming cost V 4 bases and J 0 bases, with 10 bases left between them.

This sequence joins TRBV6-1 and TRBJ2-7; weak D call: TRBD2 (6 bases). Trimming cost V 0 bases and J 0 bases, with 15 bases left between them. This CDR3 is built from 17 residues. Germline CDR1 is MNHNS and CDR2 is SASEGT. The CDR3 coding sequence is TGTGCCAGCAGTGAAGCGATATCTAGCGTTAGCTCCTACGAGCAGTACTTC. This codes for CASSEAISSVSSYEQYF.

This chain joins TRBV4-2 and TRBJ1-1; 12 bases line up with TRBD1. The trim removed 0 bases at V and 5 bases at J, leaving 10 bases unmatched. In germline, CDR1 is LGHNA, CDR2 YNFKEQ. This CDR3 contains 18 residues. CDR3: CASSQDWGQGAWRTEAFF. As DNA, the CDR3 is TGTGCCAGCAGCCAAGATTGGGGACAGGGGGCTTGGCGGACTGAAGCTTTCTTT.

This clone has just one count. The chain links TRBV5-1 to TRBJ1-2; D remains ambiguous. The V gene lost 5 bases and the J gene lost 3 bases, with 8 bases spanning the gap. CDR3 length: 12 amino acids. The germline CDR1 and CDR2 sequences are SGHRS and YFSETQ. The CDR3 DNA follows: TGCGCCAGCAGTCGAACCGACTATGGCTACACCTTC. The encoded protein is CASSRTDYGYTF.

The V gene is TRBV5-1, the J gene TRBJ2-3; a weak D match, TRBD2 (6 bases). V shed 0 bases and J shed 0 bases, with 11 bases lying between them. Germline CDR1 SGHRS, CDR2 YFSETQ. This CDR3 spans 16 amino acids. The CDR3 sequence: CASSLGDFASTDTQYF. The CDR3 DNA follows: TGCGCCAGCAGCTTGGGGGACTTTGCTAGCACAGATACGCAGTATTTT.

The chain joins TRBV5-1 to TRBJ2-2; TRBD1 aligns across 9 bases. V was clipped by 1 base and J by 2 bases; unmatched bases: 3. CDR1 SGHRS and CDR2 YFSETQ come from the germline V gene. CDR3 length: 16 residues. The CDR3 bases are TGCGCCAGCAGCTTGACAGGGGGCTTCAACACCGGGGAGCTGTTTTTT. Encoded protein: CASSLTGGFNTGELFF.

The V and J genes are TRBV7-8 and TRBJ2-3; D perhaps matches TRBD1 (5 bases). Germline V gene data show CDR1 as SGHVS and CDR2 as FQNEAQ. Trimming took off 5 bases at V and 7 bases at J, with 10 bases between the two ends. The CDR3 is 12 amino acids. The CDR3 sequence is CASSSRAYTQYF. The CDR3 coding sequence is TGTGCCAGCAGCAGCAGGGCGTATACGCAGTATTTT. Full variable domain (remainder filled in from reference TRBV7-8 and TRBJ2-3): GAGVSQSPRYKVAKRGQDVALRCDPISGHVSLFWYQQALGQGPEFLTYFQNEAQLDKSGLPSDRFFAERPEGSVSTLKIQRTQQEDSAVYLCASSSRAYTQYFGPGTRLTVL.

The V call is TRBV5-1, the J call TRBJ2-2, with a possible D match to TRBD1 (6 bases). Trimming removed 2 bases from V and 0 bases from J, with 8 bases in between. The CDR3 covers 15 residues. The germline CDR1 and CDR2 sequences are SGHRS and YFSETQ. In DNA, the CDR3 is TGCGCCAGCAGCTTCCGGGACACGAACACCGGGGAGCTGTTTTTT. As protein: CASSFRDTNTGELFF.

The genes are TRBV15 and TRBJ2-3; 8 positions match TRBD2. This CDR3 region has 14 residues. Germline V gene sequence: CDR1 LNHNV, CDR2 YYDKDF (reference sequence). V gave up 0 bases and J gave up 14 bases; unmatched junction bases: 10. CDR3 in amino acids: CATSREPTRTSPYF. The CDR3 nucleotides read TGTGCCACCAGCAGAGAACCCACCCGGACTAGCCCGTATTTT. Using reference TRBV15 and TRBJ2-3 for the parts outside the CDR3, the full variable domain is DAMVIQNPRYQVTQFGKPVTLSCSQTLNHNVMYWYQQKSSQAPKLLFHYYDKDFNNEADTPDNFQSRRPNTSFCFLDIRSPGLGDTAMYLCATSREPTRTSPYFGPGTRLTVL.

The chain is built from TRBV30 and TRBJ2-1, with D possibly TRBD2 on 5 matching bases. V shed 3 bases and J shed 0 bases, with 9 bases lying between them. In germline, CDR1 is GTSNPN, CDR2 SVGIG (reference sequence). The CDR3 is 14 amino acids. The CDR3 region is CAWRSGSSYNEQFF. The CDR3 nucleotides are TGTGCCTGGAGGAGCGGAAGCTCCTACAATGAGCAGTTCTTC.

This clone appeared a few times. The rearrangement joins TRBV4-2 to TRBJ2-1, with 7 bases aligning to TRBD2. This CDR3 has 15 amino acids. V shed 2 bases, J shed 0 bases, and the junction held 1 base outside the gene matches. Looked up from germline, CDR1 is LGHNA and CDR2 is YNFKEQ. The DNA for the CDR3 is TGTGCCAGCAGCCAATGGACTAGCTCCTACAATGAGCAGTTCTTC. It yields the protein CASSQWTSSYNEQFF.

This chain uses TRBV5-1 with TRBJ2-7, with 7 bases lining up with TRBD1. CDR1 SGHRS and CDR2 YFSETQ come from the germline V gene. With 5 bases clipped from V and 3 bases from J, the junction kept 5 bases outside the gene matches. The CDR3 extends over 13 amino acids. The CDR3 coding sequence is TGCGCCAGCAGGTACCGGGACAGCTACGAGCAGTACTTC. This sequence encodes CASRYRDSYEQYF.

This chain connects TRBV5-6 to TRBJ1-2, with TRBD1 as a possible D gene (5 bases). Between the trimmed V and J ends, which lost 4 bases and 2 bases, there was a span of 15 bases. The CDR3 totals 15 residues. CDR1 is SGHDT and CDR2 is YYEEEE in the germline V gene. CDR3 loop: CASSGRRGTNYGYTF. The CDR3 nucleotides read TGTGCCAGCAGCGGGCGGAGGGGAACCAACTATGGCTACACCTTC.

V and J are TRBV5-1 and TRBJ1-1; D gene uncertain. This CDR3 spans 13 amino acids. Germline assignment: CDR1 SGHRS and CDR2 YFSETQ. V was trimmed by 4 bases and J by 1 base, leaving 8 bases between them. In DNA, the CDR3 is TGCGCCAGCAGCCCGGGAGCGAACACTGAAGCTTTCTTT. Translation: CASSPGANTEAFF.

V and J are TRBV6-1 and TRBJ1-1, with a possible D match to TRBD1 (5 bases). The CDR3 is made up of 15 amino acids. V dropped 1 base and J dropped 3 bases, with 12 bases sitting between them. Germline V gene data show CDR1 as MNHNS and CDR2 as SASEGT. Here the CDR3 reads CASSEGDSSYTEAFF. The CDR3 nucleotides read TGTGCCAGCAGTGAAGGCGACAGCTCATACACTGAAGCTTTCTTT.

This chain joins TRBV4-2 and TRBJ2-7, with 8 positions matching TRBD1. Unmatched junction bases numbered 8, after V lost 5 bases and J lost 2 bases. The germline gives CDR1 LGHNA, CDR2 YNFKEQ. The CDR3 has 15 residues. CDR3 loop: CASSSRTGSPYEQYF. CDR3 coding DNA: TGTGCCAGCAGCTCCAGGACAGGGTCGCCCTACGAGCAGTACTTC.